This T cell receptor beta chain was captured in a study of T cell changes during pregnancy in multiple sclerosis. This table comes from immunoSEQ multiplex PCR, and its TCRdb copy is limited to in-frame clones, with some not included. The sample shows under 85,000 clones, under 95% of them seen only once. CDR3 length: 14 amino acids. The V gene lost 0 bases and the J gene lost 8 bases, with 13 bases spanning the gap. Germline values: CDR1 SEHNR, CDR2 FQNEAQ (reference sequence). The receptor was isolated from a female donor with multiple sclerosis, enrolled in a pregnancy study. The material sequenced was CD4+ T cells from peripheral blood mononuclear cells, taken in the second trimester of pregnancy. V is TRBV7-9 and J is TRBJ1-2; tentative D call: TRBD1 (6 bases). DNA for the CDR3: TGTGCCAGCAGCTTAGCAGGGCAGGGGAACGGCTACACCTTC. Translating gives CASSLAGQGNGYTF.